This is a list of T cell receptor beta chains from one sample in a study of beta chain features in type 1 diabetes. The repertoire was sequenced with immunoSEQ multiplex PCR; TCRdb's copy has only in-frame clones and lacks some. The sample carries about half a million clones, about an eighth recorded once. Sequencing was performed on naive CD4+ T cells from blood. These receptors originate from a woman under 30 in good health. CDR3s leave out the opening cysteine and the closing phenylalanine or tryptophan. Fields, in order: J gene, D gene, V gene, clone size, CDR3 protein. D genes are given only for firm matches. Not all rows give a size; the values are once, few, many and, for expanded clones, a class.

TRBJ1-1 . TRBV13 few ASSSARSRDRSLTEAF
TRBJ2-4 TRBD2 TRBV9 . ASSEGTSGIGAKNIQY
TRBJ2-7 . TRBV4-2 . ASSDYRAGRYEQY
TRBJ2-1 TRBD2 TRBV9 few ASSVGLAGDHEQF
TRBJ2-1 . TRBV29-1 few SVEDSPYNEQF
TRBJ1-6 . TRBV5-1 . ASSFDSSNNSPLH
TRBJ2-5 . TRBV30 . AWSPGLQETQY
TRBJ2-2 . TRBV29-1 . SVGSTPGELF
TRBJ2-1 . TRBV4-3 . ASSRRSSSYNEQF
TRBJ2-2 . TRBV29-1 . SGQSGWKNTGELF
TRBJ1-2 . TRBV14 few ASSHGTYGYT
TRBJ2-1 . TRBV19 . ASSHDRQDEQF
TRBJ2-3 . TRBV7-2 . ASSLAVSGNTDTQY
TRBJ2-5 . TRBV5-4 few ASTPGGSQETQY